One and the same sample provided the 23 T cell receptor beta chains below, sequenced in a study of cytomegalovirus exposure and HLA in healthy donors. PCR used 60 Vbeta primers and 13 Jbeta primers. Here immunoSEQ multiplex PCR was the method, and the copy in TCRdb shows in-frame clones only, minus some. The sample gives about 190,000 clones, 60% to 80% of which show up once; 1.5% to 2% is in the top ten. Material for sequencing was PBMCs. Receptor source: a woman aged 18-35 years in good health and CMV-seronegative.

V usage is TRBV29-1 and J usage is TRBJ2-1; the match to TRBD1 covers 7 bases. This CDR3 has 16 residues. With 1 base clipped from V and 5 bases from J, the junction kept 11 bases outside the gene matches. Germline loops: CDR1 SQVTM, CDR2 ANQGSEA. This CDR3 reads CSVEGGTVTNDNEQFF. The CDR3, as DNA: TGCAGCGTTGAAGGGGGGACAGTCACTAACGACAATGAGCAGTTCTTC.

The genes are TRBV18 and TRBJ1-5; D not resolved. Germline values: CDR1 KGHSH, CDR2 LQKENI. Between the trimmed V and J ends, which lost 6 bases and 0 bases, there was a span of 12 bases. This CDR3 has 15 amino acids. The CDR3 region is CASSPTGNSNQPQHF. In DNA, the CDR3 is TGTGCCAGCTCGCCCACGGGGAATAGCAATCAGCCCCAGCATTTT.

This clone was detected only a few times. The rearrangement links TRBV7-2 to TRBJ2-5, with a tentative D call TRBD2 (6 bases). The CDR3 extends over 14 amino acids. Looked up from germline, CDR1 is SGHTA and CDR2 is FQGNSA. V was cut by 3 bases and J by 1 base, with 9 bases left in between. CDR3 sequence (DNA): TGTGCCAGCAGCTTTTCCGGGGGCCAAGAGACCCAGTACTTC. Its protein product is CASSFSGGQETQYF.

The J gene is TRBJ2-1, the V gene TRBV5-4, with 11 nucleotides matching TRBD2. This CDR3 region has 15 residues. Looked up from germline, CDR1 is SGHNT and CDR2 is YYREEE (reference sequence). V lost 0 bases, J lost 8 bases, and 4 bases stayed unmatched. The CDR3 bases are TGTGCCAGCAGCTTGGTACTAGCGGGAGAGGATGAGCAGTTCTTC. Residues: CASSLVLAGEDEQFF.

The chain employs TRBV28 and TRBJ1-2; possible D gene TRBD1, 5 bases. The CDR3 totals 17 residues. Germline CDR1 and CDR2: MDHEN and SYDVKM. V dropped 5 bases and J dropped 4 bases, with 23 bases sitting between them. The CDR3 nucleotides are TGTGCCAGCAGTCCCCCGGGGGGTTCCCGGATCCCCTATGGCTACACCTTC. Translating it yields CASSPPGGSRIPYGYTF.

This clone occurred a few times. V gene TRBV6-1 combines with J gene TRBJ1-5; 9 nucleotides match TRBD1. V gave up 2 bases and J gave up 0 bases; unmatched junction bases: 14. Germline V gives CDR1 MNHNS, CDR2 SASEGT. The length of the CDR3 is 20 residues. The CDR3, as DNA: TGTGCCAGCAGTGAACCCCCCCCCGGGACAGGGTTATATAGCAATCAGCCCCAGCATTTT. Its translation is CASSEPPPGTGLYSNQPQHF.

The J gene is TRBJ1-6, the V gene TRBV28; the D gene is possibly TRBD1 (5 bases). The CDR3 consists of 15 residues. V lost 6 bases to trimming and J lost 7 bases, with 16 bases between them. The V gene's germline CDR1 is MDHEN and CDR2 SYDVKM. CDR3 nucleotide sequence: TGTGCCAGCAGATCTCCGCAGGGTCAGAATTCACCCCTCCACTTT. Its protein product is CASRSPQGQNSPLHF.

The V call is TRBV5-6, the J call TRBJ2-7; possible D gene TRBD1, 5 bases. The CDR3 consists of 13 residues. V was pared by 0 bases and J by 4 bases, with 8 bases between. CDR1 and CDR2 (germline): SGHDT, YYEEEE. In DNA, the CDR3 is TGTGCCAGCAGCTTGGAGGGGCGGTACGAGCAGTACTTC. Protein sequence: CASSLEGRYEQYF.

This clone occurred a few times. This chain joins TRBV6-5 and TRBJ1-1; D not certain. With 0 bases removed from V and 5 bases from J, the gap between germline ends came to 4 bases. In germline, CDR1 is MNHEY, CDR2 SVGAGI. This CDR3 is 12 amino acids long. The CDR3 loop reads CASSYSRTEAFF. DNA of the CDR3: TGTGCCAGCAGTTACTCGCGGACTGAAGCTTTCTTT.

This sequence joins TRBV19 and TRBJ1-2; D may be TRBD1 (6 bases). Looked up from germline, CDR1 is LNHDA and CDR2 is SQIVND (reference sequence). V lost 7 bases and J 5 bases, leaving 11 bases between the germline ends. The CDR3 is 12 amino acids. This CDR3 reads CASNDRLYGYTF. CDR3 in DNA: TGTGCCAGTAACGACAGGCTTTATGGCTACACCTTC.

Regarding this clone: Sequence at one end of the junction differs from germline and may be a read error. J is TRBJ2-7 and V is TRBV7-2; the D is unclear. The CDR3 has 12 amino acids. Germline lookup yields CDR1 SGHTA and CDR2 FQGNSA. This chain's CDR3 is CASSFSSYERYF. The CDR3 DNA sequence: TGTGCCAGCAGCTTTAGCTCCTACGAGCGGTACTTC.

The V gene is TRBV7-9, the J gene TRBJ1-1; 12 nucleotides agree with TRBD1. Germline values: CDR1 SEHNR, CDR2 FQNEAQ (reference sequence). The V gene end was trimmed by 5 bases and the J gene end by 11 bases; junction bases not matched to a gene: 9. This CDR3 contains 14 residues. The CDR3 sequence: CASSPGQGARWAFF. CDR3 bases: TGTGCCAGCAGCCCGGGACAGGGGGCGCGTTGGGCTTTCTTT.

This clone is a singleton in its sample. The chain combines TRBV7-8 with TRBJ2-1; possibly TRBD2 for D (6 bases). There are 16 residues in the CDR3. CDR1 is SGHVS and CDR2 is FQNEAQ in the germline V gene. The V and J ends lost 5 bases and 2 bases respectively, with 16 bases between them. The CDR3 sequence is CASSPPRGLTYNEQFF. For the CDR3, the DNA is TGTGCCAGCAGCCCCCCAAGGGGACTTACCTACAATGAGCAGTTCTTC.

The V call is TRBV6-1, the J call TRBJ2-7, with 12 bases fitting TRBD1. With V trimmed by 4 bases and J by 4 bases, 2 bases remained unmatched. Germline loops: CDR1 MNHNS, CDR2 SASEGT. The length of the CDR3 is 14 residues. CDR3 protein: CASSVGQGAYEQYF. The CDR3 DNA follows: TGTGCCAGCAGTGTGGGACAGGGGGCGTACGAGCAGTACTTC.

The rearrangement links TRBV5-1 to TRBJ1-2; 10 nucleotides line up with TRBD1. The V and J ends lost 4 bases and 4 bases, in that order; junction bases with no gene match: 7. This CDR3 comprises 15 residues. Germline V gives CDR1 SGHRS, CDR2 YFSETQ. CDR3 sequence (DNA): TGCGCCAGCAGCCCTTGGACAGGGGGAGGCTATGGCTACACCTTC. Translated: CASSPWTGGGYGYTF.

This clone is a singleton in its sample. This chain joins TRBV5-1 and TRBJ2-6; the match to TRBD1 covers 11 bases. V was clipped by 2 bases and J by 2 bases; unmatched bases: 3. Germline loops: CDR1 SGHRS, CDR2 YFSETQ. The CDR3 runs to 17 residues. In DNA, the CDR3 is TGCGCCAGCAGCTTTGGACAGGGGGCGGCTGGGGCCAACGTCCTGACTTTC. Protein sequence: CASSFGQGAAGANVLTF.

The rearrangement joins TRBV6-5 to TRBJ1-5; a possible D gene is TRBD1 (5 bases). CDR3 length: 15 amino acids. V was clipped by 0 bases and J by 6 bases, with 12 bases between them. Germline loops: CDR1 MNHEY, CDR2 SVGAGI. The CDR3 nucleotides are TGTGCCAGCAGTTACTCTACAGGCACGGCTCAGCCCCAGCATTTT. Translating gives CASSYSTGTAQPQHF.

The rearrangement joins TRBV10-2 to TRBJ2-3, with 9 bases that match TRBD1. V lost 7 bases, J lost 5 bases, and 19 bases stayed unmatched. Per the germline V gene, CDR1 is WSHSY and CDR2 is SAAADI. This CDR3 comprises 18 residues. In nucleotides, the CDR3 is TGCGCCAGCAAATACCCCACCACAGGGGGCGCCCTTAAAGATACGCAGTATTTT. Amino acids: CASKYPTTGGALKDTQYF.

The chain carries TRBV9 and TRBJ1-1; no definite D call. Trimming stripped 4 bases from V and 2 bases from J, with 18 bases between. Germline CDR1 reads SGDLS; CDR2 reads YYNGEE. The CDR3 contains 16 residues. Here the CDR3 DNA reads TGTGCCAGCAGCTCGCATGAGCCTTCCATAAACACTGAAGCTTTCTTT. Its protein is CASSSHEPSINTEAFF.

The chain recombines TRBV10-2 with TRBJ2-7, with 7 bases that match TRBD2. The CDR3 has 15 amino acids. The V and J ends lost 3 bases and 1 base, in that order; junction bases with no gene match: 6. In germline, CDR1 is WSHSY, CDR2 SAAADI. CDR3 sequence: CASSDPSGNSYEQYF. The CDR3 nucleotides are TGCGCCAGCAGTGACCCCAGCGGGAATTCCTACGAGCAGTACTTC.

This rearrangement joins TRBV28 to TRBJ1-4; 12 positions match TRBD1. After removal of 5 bases from V and 4 bases from J, the junction contained 11 bases not matched to a gene. This CDR3 has 18 amino acids. Per germline, CDR1 MDHEN and CDR2 SYDVKM. CDR3: CASSPPGQGAFGNEKLFF. CDR3 DNA: TGTGCCAGCAGTCCCCCGGGACAGGGGGCGTTTGGTAATGAAAAACTGTTTTTT.

The chain couples TRBV28 to TRBJ1-5; no firm D call. The CDR3 is 15 residues long. From germline, CDR1 is MDHEN and CDR2 SYDVKM. Trimming stripped 2 bases from V and 2 bases from J, with 10 bases between. The CDR3 region is CASSLVDSGNQPQHF. The CDR3, as DNA: TGTGCCAGCAGTTTAGTAGATTCGGGCAATCAGCCCCAGCATTTT. The whole variable domain, remainder taken from reference TRBV28 and TRBJ1-5, is DVKVTQSSRYLVKRTGEKVFLECVQDMDHENMFWYRQDPGLGLRLIYFSYDVKMKEKGDIPEGYSVSREKKERFSLILESASTNQTSMYLCASSLVDSGNQPQHFGDGTRLSIL.

The chain carries TRBV6-1 and TRBJ2-7; D gene uncertain. The CDR3 extends over 11 amino acids. Germline V gene data show CDR1 as MNHNS and CDR2 as SASEGT. Trimming cost V 6 bases and J 5 bases, with 8 bases left between them. In nucleotides, the CDR3 is TGTGCCAGCAGCGACATTCACGAGCAGTACTTC. Translation gives CASSDIHEQYF.